This T cell receptor (beta chain) was recorded in a study of blood T cell repertoires in COVID-19. Germline values: CDR1 SGHNT, CDR2 YYREEE (reference sequence). The CDR3 has 14 residues. V was shortened by 4 bases and J by 7 bases, with 18 bases between the two germline ends. Method: immunoSEQ multiplex PCR; TCRdb's copy keeps in-frame clones and lacks some. The data hold about 250,000 clones, with about 88% observed a single time. The receptor was derived from a woman aged 50 to 60 who had recovered from COVID-19. The sample taken for sequencing was PBMCs or T cells enriched from blood (not recorded which). This chain links TRBV5-4 with TRBJ2-7; maybe TRBD2 (5 bases). This chain's CDR3 is CASSPTRRSGEQYF. The CDR3, as DNA: TGTGCCAGCAGCCCAACCAGGAGGTCGGGGGAGCAGTACTTC.